This TCR beta chain comes out of a study of OX40 agonist ivuxolimab in advanced cancers. Study at large: Every 2 weeks, patients received ivuxolimab intravenously, dosed at 0.01 to 10 mg/kg.

The method was immunoSEQ multiplex PCR; TCRdb's version includes in-frame clones alone and lacks a portion of them. The table shows around 100,000 clones, with around 89% occurring only once. With baseline, cycle 4 day 1, and cycle 7 day 1 as timepoints, blood was sampled. This CDR3 contains 13 residues. Trimming took 7 bases from V and 3 from J, leaving 13 bases between them. Germline CDR1 MNHNY, CDR2 SVGAGI (reference sequence). The sequences come from CD4+ or CD8+ T cells sorted from blood, collected in a trial of the OX40 agonist ivuxolimab. The V call is TRBV6-6, the J call TRBJ2-7; D is unclear. The source of this sequence is an adult with an advanced solid tumor such as melanoma, head and neck, liver or kidney cancer. The CDR3 DNA reads as TGTGCCAGCACCAAAGACTCGGGCTACGAGCAGTACTTC. Translation gives CASTKDSGYEQYF.